Presented here are 9 T cell receptor beta chains from one specimen sequenced in a study of response to subunit inactivated influenza vaccine. TCRdb used MiXCR to reprocess the RT-PCR reads, holding one entry per CDR3 protein. The sample contains roughly 290,000 distinct CDR3 sequences, 21% of which appear only once. The source was PBMCs from blood, collected less than 22 months after vaccination. The origin of the receptors is a man between 50 and 69 years old who received an inactivated influenza vaccine.

This sequence joins TRBV7-9 and TRBJ1-5; D gene ambiguous. This CDR3 contains 14 residues. Trimming took 1 base from V and 5 from J, leaving 9 bases between them. Germline V gives CDR1 SEHNR, CDR2 FQNEAQ (reference sequence). CDR3 in amino acids: CASSLDGSYQPQHF. The CDR3 coding sequence is TGTGCCAGCAGCTTAGACGGATCTTATCAGCCCCAGCATTTT.

This clonotype showed up many times. The rearrangement uses TRBV3-1 and TRBJ2-1; 9 bases are a match to TRBD2. After removal of 5 bases from V and 2 bases from J, the junction contained 7 bases not matched to a gene. The CDR3 has 16 amino acids. Looked up from germline, CDR1 is LGHDT and CDR2 is YNNKEL (reference sequence). CDR3 sequence reads: CASSTAGGRAYNEQFF. The CDR3, as DNA: TGTGCCAGCAGCACAGCTGGCGGGAGGGCCTACAATGAGCAGTTCTTC.

This clonotype was detected only a few times. The rearrangement links TRBV12-3 or TRBV12-4 to TRBJ1-1; tentative D call: TRBD1 (5 bases). V lost 7 bases, J lost 5 bases, and 14 bases lay in between. The length of the CDR3 is 13 residues. CDR3 sequence (DNA): TGTGCCAGCATCCTATTCGGGGGAACTGAAGCTTTCTTT. This codes for CASILFGGTEAFF.

This clonotype was seen only once. The chain employs TRBV7-2 and TRBJ2-5, with D maybe TRBD1 (5 bases). Germline V gene data show CDR1 as SGHTA and CDR2 as FQGNSA. V lost 1 base to trimming and J lost 5 bases, with 14 bases between them. There are 15 residues in the CDR3. The CDR3 protein is CASSLENRRRETQYF. The CDR3 nucleotides read TGTGCCAGCAGCTTAGAGAACAGGCGCCGGGAGACCCAGTACTTC.

The CDR3, as DNA: TGTGCCAGCAGTTACGAGAGCTCCTATAATTCACCCCTCCACTTT. It encodes CASSYESSYNSPLHF. This chain links TRBV6-5 with TRBJ1-6; no definite D call. The V end lost 2 bases, the J end lost 0 bases, and 5 bases lay between the germline ends. The CDR3 covers 15 residues. CDR1 and CDR2 from the germline V gene are MNHEY and SVGAGI.

The V call is TRBV29-1, the J call TRBJ2-6; D gene unclear. V gave up 4 bases and J gave up 0 bases, with 7 bases separating them. CDR3 length: 14 residues. Germline V gives CDR1 SQVTM, CDR2 ANQGSEA. Written as DNA, the CDR3 is TGCAGCGTTGTAGGCGCCTCTGGGGCCAACGTCCTGACTTTC. Protein sequence: CSVVGASGANVLTF.

This clonotype turned up a few times. The chain carries TRBV12-3 or TRBV12-4 and TRBJ2-7; 9 bases line up with TRBD2. This CDR3 region has 15 residues. Unmatched junction bases numbered 4, after V lost 4 bases and J lost 0 bases. This CDR3 reads CASSSASGDSYEQYF. The CDR3 bases are TGTGCCAGCAGTTCGGCTAGCGGGGACTCCTACGAGCAGTACTTC.

The chain recombines TRBV11-2 with TRBJ2-7; TRBD2 is a possible D gene (5 bases). The CDR3 totals 13 residues. Trimming shortened V by 3 bases and J by 4 bases, and 10 bases separated the two germline ends. Germline CDR1 SGHAT, CDR2 FQNNGV. For the CDR3, the DNA is TGTGCCAGCAGCTTTGGGCGGAGGTACGAGCAGTACTTC. The encoded protein is CASSFGRRYEQYF. Full variable domain (missing parts from reference TRBV11-2 and TRBJ2-7): EAGVAQSPRYKIIEKRQSVAFWCNPISGHATLYWYQQILGQGPKLLIQFQNNGVVDDSQLPKDRFSAERLKGVDSTLKIQPAKLEDSAVYLCASSFGRRYEQYFGPGTRLTVT.

The CDR3 DNA follows: TGTGCCAGCAGCTTGGTTTTCCAGGGGGCGATCGGGGAGCTGTTTTTT. This gives the protein CASSLVFQGAIGELFF. This chain connects TRBV5-4 to TRBJ2-2, with TRBD1 matching 8 bases. Germline CDR1 is SGHNT and CDR2 is YYREEE (reference sequence). The trim removed 0 bases at V and 7 bases at J, leaving 8 bases unmatched. The CDR3 runs 16 residues.